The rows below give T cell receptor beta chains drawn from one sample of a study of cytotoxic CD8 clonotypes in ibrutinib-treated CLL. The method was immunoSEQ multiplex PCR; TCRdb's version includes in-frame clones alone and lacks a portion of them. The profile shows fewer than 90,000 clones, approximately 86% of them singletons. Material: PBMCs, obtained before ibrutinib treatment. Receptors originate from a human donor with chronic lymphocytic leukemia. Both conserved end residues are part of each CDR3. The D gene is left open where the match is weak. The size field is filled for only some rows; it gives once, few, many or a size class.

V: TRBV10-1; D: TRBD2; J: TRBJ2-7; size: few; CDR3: CASSSGLAGAIPYEQYF; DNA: TGCGCCAGCAGCTCGGGACTAGCGGGAGCAATCCCCTACGAGCAGTACTTC
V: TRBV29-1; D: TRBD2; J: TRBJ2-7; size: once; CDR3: CSVDKSGTNYEQYF; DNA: TGCAGCGTTGATAAGTCCGGGACTAACTACGAGCAGTACTTC
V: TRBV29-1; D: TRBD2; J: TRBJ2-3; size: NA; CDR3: CSALGLAEGTDTQYF; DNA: TGCAGCGCGCTCGGCCTAGCGGAAGGCACAGATACGCAGTATTTT
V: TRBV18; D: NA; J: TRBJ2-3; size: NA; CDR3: CASSPRVDDTQYF; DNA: TGTGCCAGCTCACCACGGGTTGATGATACGCAGTATTTT
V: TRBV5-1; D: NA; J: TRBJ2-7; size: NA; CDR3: CASSLSSGQTSYEQYF; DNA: TGCGCCAGCAGCTTGTCAAGCGGCCAAACCTCCTACGAGCAGTACTTC
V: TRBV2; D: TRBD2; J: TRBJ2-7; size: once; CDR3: CASSGSGSFSGQYF; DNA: TGTGCCAGCAGTGGTAGCGGGAGTTTTTCGGGGCAGTACTTC
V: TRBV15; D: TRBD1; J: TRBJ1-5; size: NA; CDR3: CATSRDRPGQGRNQPQHF; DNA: TGTGCCACCAGCAGAGATCGTCCGGGACAGGGACGCAATCAGCCCCAGCATTTT
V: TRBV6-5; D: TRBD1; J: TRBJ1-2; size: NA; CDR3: CASSLGDRVLNGYTF; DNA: TGTGCCAGCAGTCTAGGAGACAGGGTACTAAATGGCTACACCTTC
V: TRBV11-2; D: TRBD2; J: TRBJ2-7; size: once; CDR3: CASSLVASGSGFYEQYF; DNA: TGTGCCAGCAGCTTAGTGGCTAGCGGGTCTGGGTTCTACGAGCAGTACTTC
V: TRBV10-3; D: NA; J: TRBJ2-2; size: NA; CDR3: CAISATGELFF; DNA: TGTGCCATCAGTGCCACCGGGGAGCTGTTTTTT
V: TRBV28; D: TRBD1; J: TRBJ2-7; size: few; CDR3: CASLRGDRANEQYF; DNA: TGTGCCAGCCTCCGAGGGGACAGGGCCAACGAGCAGTACTTC
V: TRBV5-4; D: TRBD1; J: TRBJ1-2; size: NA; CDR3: CASSSTGGWDGYTF; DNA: TGTGCCAGCAGCAGTACAGGGGGTTGGGATGGCTACACCTTC
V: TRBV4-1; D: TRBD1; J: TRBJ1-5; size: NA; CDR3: CASSPSDRGRGAGQPQHF; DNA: TGCGCCAGCAGCCCGTCAGACAGGGGGCGAGGAGCGGGTCAGCCCCAGCATTTT
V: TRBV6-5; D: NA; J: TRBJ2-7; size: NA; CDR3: CASSTRDRLNYEQYF; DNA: TGTGCCAGCAGTACCCGGGACCGGCTAAACTACGAGCAGTACTTC
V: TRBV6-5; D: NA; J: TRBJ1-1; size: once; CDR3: CASSYSRQREAFF; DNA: TGTGCCAGCAGTTACTCGCGGCAGAGAGAAGCTTTCTTT
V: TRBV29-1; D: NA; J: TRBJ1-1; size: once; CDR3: CSVEDLGETVEAFF; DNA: TGCAGCGTTGAAGATCTAGGAGAGACCGTTGAAGCTTTCTTT
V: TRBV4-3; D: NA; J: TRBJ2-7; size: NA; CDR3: CASSQATAGSYEQYF; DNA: TGCGCCAGCAGCCAAGCGACGGCGGGGTCCTACGAGCAGTACTTC
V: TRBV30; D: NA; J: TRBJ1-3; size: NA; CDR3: CAGGTGNTIYF; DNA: TGTGCTGGGGGAACTGGAAACACCATATATTTT
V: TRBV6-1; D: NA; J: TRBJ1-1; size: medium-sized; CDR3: CASSDGRLMNTEAFF; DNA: TGTGCCAGCAGTGACGGACGACTCATGAACACTGAAGCTTTCTTT
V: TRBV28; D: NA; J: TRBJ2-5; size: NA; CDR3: CASSPRRDGQETQYF; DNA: TGTGCCAGCAGTCCACGGAGGGACGGCCAAGAGACCCAGTACTTC